The source of this T cell receptor beta chain is a study of identical twins. This clonotype was counted a few times. TCRdb used MiXCR to reprocess the 5' RACE reads, holding one entry per CDR3 protein. This sample has approximately 260,000 distinct CDR3 sequences, with about 9% found just once. With V trimmed by 1 base and J by 1 base, 8 bases remained unmatched. Germline lookup yields CDR1 SEHNR and CDR2 FQNEAQ (reference sequence). This CDR3 is 17 amino acids long. The sample was also linked to a second study, of yellow fever vaccine responses in identical twins.

The chain uses TRBV7-9 and TRBJ2-3, with 7 bases aligning to TRBD2. The receptor's source is a woman between 18 and 29 years old in good health. Sequenced input: CD8+ T cells sorted from blood. CDR3 bases: TGTGCCAGCAGCTTAGGAGATCTAGCGGCCCGCACAGATACGCAGTATTTT. It is translated as CASSLGDLAARTDTQYF.